This T cell receptor (beta chain) is from a study of CDR3 diversity in severe acne. A single record per CDR3 protein comes from TCRdb applying MiXCR to the PCR reads. The table includes fewer than 90,000 distinct CDR3 sequences, around 50% detected once. CDR1 and CDR2 from the germline V gene are MNHEY and SMNVEV (reference sequence). CDR3 length equals 16 residues. With 2 bases clipped from V and 2 bases from J, the junction kept 2 bases outside the gene matches. This clonotype appeared a single time. The chain combines TRBV27 with TRBJ2-2; 10 bases are a match to TRBD2. The TCR was taken from a male donor with severe acne vulgaris. Sequenced sample: blood. The CDR3 is CASSLGLAANTGELFF. CDR3 bases: TGTGCCAGCAGTTTAGGACTAGCGGCAAACACCGGGGAGCTGTTTTTT.